The clone carrying this T cell receptor (beta chain) was recorded once. A junction end diverges from the germline sequence, so it may reflect a read error. At the DNA level, this CDR3 is encoded by other sequences in the same sample as well. This sample was included in a study of shared clonotypes between healthy human individuals. Approximately 30,000 T cell genomes, or roughly 320 ng DNA, went into unsorted PBMC replicate PCRs. Per the authors' pipeline: Junction-only sequences without quality scores were provided by ImmunoSEQ, so filtering was different. The table came from immunoSEQ multiplex PCR; TCRdb's copy has only in-frame clones and leaves some out. The V and J calls and clone size are taken from that table; D and trimming were inferred from the DNA. The sample carries about 480,000 clones, about 79% recorded once. The CDR3 loop spans 16 amino acids. Germline assignment: CDR1 SGHTA and CDR2 FQGNSA.

The receptor's source is a woman aged 35 to 49 in good health. Some clones in this sample may be carry-over from other donors' samples. Sample: PBMCs. The chain has TRBV7-2 and TRBJ2-4; 10 bases match TRBD2. The CDR3 spells CASSNQAGGPTNIQYF. The CDR3 nucleotides read TGTGCCAGCAGCAACCAAGCGGGAGGGCCAACGAACATCCAGTACTTC.